The 8 T cell receptor beta chains below all came from one sample that was sequenced in a study of T cell responses to AZD1222 COVID-19 vaccine. Repertoires were generated with immunoSEQ multiplex PCR, while TCRdb's copy carries only in-frame clones and drops some. The sample yields 130,000 to 150,000 clones, around 92% seen once. This material consisted of peripheral blood, taken after recovery from COVID-19. The receptors originated from an adult who had recovered from COVID-19.

The J gene is TRBJ1-1, the V gene TRBV6-5, with D possibly matching TRBD1 (5 bases). The CDR3 runs 14 residues. CDR1 is MNHEY, CDR2 SVGAGI, per germline. The V and J ends lost 6 bases and 4 bases respectively, with 15 bases between them. CDR3 in amino acids: CASSLRDGSTEAFF. The CDR3 coding sequence is TGTGCCAGCAGCCTAAGGGACGGGTCCACTGAAGCTTTCTTT.

This chain uses TRBV27 with TRBJ2-7; TRBD1 matches at 7 bases. The V segment lost 3 bases and the J segment 5 bases; nucleotides outside the gene matches: 13. Looked up from germline, CDR1 is MNHEY and CDR2 is SMNVEV (reference sequence). The CDR3 is 16 amino acids. Written as DNA, the CDR3 is TGTGCCAGCAGTTTCAACCCCCCCTCAGGGGGAGACGAGCAGTACTTC. Translated: CASSFNPPSGGDEQYF.

The table lists this clone with a count of one. This rearrangement joins TRBV28 to TRBJ2-7; possible D gene TRBD2, 5 bases. Looked up from germline, CDR1 is MDHEN and CDR2 is SYDVKM. V was shortened by 6 bases and J by 3 bases, with 15 bases between the two germline ends. The CDR3 loop spans 14 amino acids. DNA of the CDR3: TGTGCCAGCAGAGAAATCGGACGGGACTACGAGCAGTACTTC. Amino acids: CASREIGRDYEQYF. Using reference TRBV28 and TRBJ2-7 for the parts outside the CDR3, the full variable domain is DVKVTQSSRYLVKRTGEKVFLECVQDMDHENMFWYRQDPGLGLRLIYFSYDVKMKEKGDIPEGYSVSREKKERFSLILESASTNQTSMYLCASREIGRDYEQYFGPGTRLTVT.

The chain combines TRBV9 with TRBJ1-5; D gene uncertain. This CDR3 region has 14 residues. Trimming took off 0 bases at V and 6 bases at J, with 10 bases between the two ends. Germline CDR1 SGDLS, CDR2 YYNGEE. CDR3: CASSVGAVGQPQHF. As DNA, the CDR3 is TGTGCCAGCAGCGTAGGGGCAGTCGGTCAGCCCCAGCATTTT.

The chain joins TRBV12-5 to TRBJ2-7, with D perhaps TRBD1 or TRBD2 (5 bases each). V was clipped by 4 bases and J by 0 bases, with 10 bases between them. Germline V gene sequence: CDR1 LGHNT, CDR2 FRNRAP. The CDR3 sequence is 14 residues long. CDR3 residues: CASGSAGGSYEQYF. The CDR3, as DNA: TGTGCTAGTGGTTCGGCTGGGGGCTCCTACGAGCAGTACTTC.

This chain joins TRBV9 and TRBJ2-7; D is perhaps TRBD1 or TRBD2 (5 bases each). The CDR3 is made up of 14 amino acids. Germline assignment: CDR1 SGDLS and CDR2 YYNGEE. V was cut by 4 bases and J by 3 bases, with 14 bases left in between. CDR3 protein: CASSRDRGGYEQYF. As DNA, the CDR3 is TGTGCCAGCAGCCGAGATCGTGGGGGCTACGAGCAGTACTTC.

The chain employs TRBV4-1 and TRBJ1-2; TRBD1 might be the D (5 bases). Trimming shortened V by 1 base and J by 0 bases, and 24 bases separated the two germline ends. The CDR3 spans 20 residues. CDR1 and CDR2 (germline): MGHRA, YSYEKL. The DNA of the CDR3 is TGCGCCAGCAGCCAAGTGGACCCGGGGACTTTTCGCATCTCTAACTATGGCTACACCTTC. This sequence encodes CASSQVDPGTFRISNYGYTF.

The chain employs TRBV5-4 and TRBJ1-1; TRBD1 might be the D (6 bases). This CDR3 has 15 residues. CDR1 is SGHNT, CDR2 YYREEE, per germline (reference sequence). Trimming stripped 3 bases from V and 1 base from J, with 13 bases between. The CDR3 DNA sequence: TGTGCCAGCAGCTCCGCAATACAGGGGAACACTGAAGCTTTCTTT. Amino acids: CASSSAIQGNTEAFF.